Below are 26 T cell receptor beta chains sequenced from a single sample in a study of blood T cell repertoires in COVID-19. Some clones are missing from TCRdb's copy, which holds only in-frame ones; the method was immunoSEQ multiplex PCR. The sample lists over 75,000 clones; under 85% were seen once. The sample taken for sequencing was peripheral blood. These receptors came from a man between 65 and 79 years old with acute or convalescent COVID-19.

This chain links TRBV5-6 with TRBJ2-5; 12 nucleotides agree with TRBD2. The CDR3 is 17 amino acids. In germline, CDR1 is SGHDT, CDR2 YYEEEE. The V gene end was trimmed by 4 bases and the J gene end by 5 bases; junction bases not matched to a gene: 12. DNA of the CDR3: TGTGCCAGCAGCGCGGTGGGGCTAGCGGGGGGGCATGAGACCCAGTACTTC. Residues: CASSAVGLAGGHETQYF.

The V gene is TRBV3-1 (or the pseudogene TRBV3-2), the J gene TRBJ2-7; 12 bases match TRBD2. In germline, CDR1 is LGHDT, CDR2 YNNKEL (reference sequence). The CDR3 is 16 residues long. The V gene end was trimmed by 4 bases and the J gene end by 3 bases; junction bases not matched to a gene: 7. DNA of the CDR3: TGTGCCAGCAGCCGTCCTAGCGGGGGGGCTAACTACGAGCAGTACTTC. Its translation: CASSRPSGGANYEQYF.

In regard to this clone: This specimen includes other DNA sequences encoding the same CDR3. The chain recombines TRBV10-3 with TRBJ1-2, with 7 bases fitting TRBD1. This CDR3 contains 14 residues. Germline V CDR1 and CDR2: ENHRY, SYGVKD. With V trimmed by 2 bases and J by 2 bases, 2 bases remained unmatched. The CDR3 nucleotides are TGTGCCATCAGTGAGGGGGGACAGAACTATGGCTACACCTTC. Translation gives CAISEGGQNYGYTF.

This chain uses TRBV5-1 with TRBJ2-1; possibly TRBD1 for D (5 bases). V was shortened by 4 bases and J by 0 bases, with 11 bases between the two germline ends. The germline V gene has CDR1 SGHRS and CDR2 YFSETQ. This CDR3 has 15 amino acids. CDR3 DNA sequence: TGCGCCAGCAGCCTGGGGCCAGACTCCTACAATGAGCAGTTCTTC. The encoded protein is CASSLGPDSYNEQFF.

V usage is TRBV21-1 and J usage is TRBJ1-1. TRBV21-1 is termed a pseudogene. CDR3 length equals 14 residues. The CDR3, as DNA: TGTGCCAGCAGCTTACCCGGGGGGGGCACTGAAGCTTTCTTT. This encodes CASSLPGGGTEAFF.

This chain connects TRBV7-3 to TRBJ1-1, with D tentatively TRBD1 (6 bases). This CDR3 has 13 residues. The V end lost 4 bases, the J end lost 1 base, and 7 bases lay between the germline ends. Germline V gives CDR1 SGHTA, CDR2 FQGTGA. CDR3 sequence: CASSSGQNTEAFF. The CDR3 DNA reads TGTGCCAGCAGCTCGGGACAGAACACTGAAGCTTTCTTT.

The chain links TRBV24-1 to TRBJ1-1, with 7 bases lining up with TRBD1. In germline, CDR1 is KGHDR, CDR2 SFDVKD. The junction had 13 bases not matched to a gene; V was cut back by 6 bases and J by 1 base. The CDR3 has 17 residues. CDR3 nucleotide sequence: TGTGCCACCAGTCTGACAGGGTTCTCGGTAAAGAACACTGAAGCTTTCTTT. Protein sequence: CATSLTGFSVKNTEAFF.

The DNA for the CDR3 is TGTGCCAGCAGCCCGGGGACAGGGAATAATTCACCCCTCCACTTT. This translates into CASSPGTGNNSPLHF. The gene calls are TRBV9 and TRBJ1-6; the match to TRBD1 covers 9 bases. V gave up 4 bases and J gave up 5 bases; unmatched junction bases: 4. The CDR3 runs 15 residues. In germline, CDR1 is SGDLS, CDR2 YYNGEE. The complete variable domain, with remaining parts taken from reference TRBV9 and TRBJ1-6, reads DSGVTQTPKHLITATGQRVTLRCSPRSGDLSVYWYQQSLDQGLQFLIQYYNGEERAKGNILERFSAQQFPDLHSELNLSSLELGDSALYFCASSPGTGNNSPLHFGNGTRLTVT.

The chain is built from TRBV28 and TRBJ2-2, with D possibly matching TRBD2 (6 bases). This CDR3 has 15 amino acids. The V end lost 4 bases, the J end lost 0 bases, and 9 bases lay between the germline ends. CDR1 MDHEN and CDR2 SYDVKM come from the germline V gene. DNA for the CDR3: TGTGCCAGCAGTTACGGGGGTTCGAACACCGGGGAGCTGTTTTTT. It is translated as CASSYGGSNTGELFF. The variable domain in full, completed from reference TRBV28 and TRBJ2-2, reads DVKVTQSSRYLVKRTGEKVFLECVQDMDHENMFWYRQDPGLGLRLIYFSYDVKMKEKGDIPEGYSVSREKKERFSLILESASTNQTSMYLCASSYGGSNTGELFFGEGSRLTVL.

This chain joins TRBV19 and TRBJ1-1; D may be TRBD1 (5 bases). Trimming pared 5 bases from V and 1 base from J, leaving 8 bases between. Germline V gene sequence: CDR1 LNHDA, CDR2 SQIVND (reference sequence). This CDR3 is built from 13 residues. In nucleotides, the CDR3 is TGTGCCAGTAGTGGAGACAGGAACACTGAAGCTTTCTTT. It encodes CASSGDRNTEAFF.

The CDR3 nucleotides are TGCGCCAGCAGCCGGGACAGGGGGCCTGGCTACACCTTC. Translating gives CASSRDRGPGYTF. The rearrangement uses TRBV5-1 and TRBJ1-2, with TRBD1 matching 12 bases. Germline CDR1 is SGHRS and CDR2 is YFSETQ. J was trimmed by 7 bases and V by 4 bases; bases with no gene match: 2. The CDR3 covers 13 residues.

This rearrangement joins TRBV6-2 or TRBV6-3 to TRBJ2-5; D uncertain. Trimming stripped 0 bases from V and 4 bases from J, with 18 bases between. Germline V CDR1 and CDR2: MNHEY, SVGEGT. CDR3 size: 17 residues. CDR3 DNA: TGTGCCAGCAGTTACTCACAGAGTAGGTCGGATGTAGAGACCCAGTACTTC. Translated: CASSYSQSRSDVETQYF.

The rearrangement uses TRBV5-1 and TRBJ1-1; TRBD1 aligns across 9 bases. V gave up 4 bases and J gave up 2 bases; unmatched junction bases: 3. The CDR3 contains 14 residues. The V gene's germline CDR1 is SGHRS and CDR2 YFSETQ. The DNA of the CDR3 is TGCGCCAGCAGCCCGGGACAGGGCAACACTGAAGCTTTCTTT. Translated, it gives CASSPGQGNTEAFF.

The rearrangement links TRBV20-1 to TRBJ1-5; a weak D match, TRBD1 (6 bases). The V end lost 3 bases, the J end lost 4 bases, and 13 bases lay between the germline ends. CDR1 and CDR2 from the germline V gene are DFQATT and SNEGSKA (reference sequence). The CDR3 loop spans 14 amino acids. CDR3 in amino acids: CSASRTETNQPQHF. DNA of the CDR3: TGCAGTGCTAGTAGGACAGAGACAAATCAGCCCCAGCATTTT.

V and J are TRBV9 and TRBJ1-1, with 7 bases fitting TRBD1. Germline V CDR1 and CDR2: SGDLS, YYNGEE. This CDR3 is 14 amino acids long. V lost 1 base and J lost 0; bases outside the gene matches: 0. This CDR3 reads CASSVRGLNTEAFF. As DNA, the CDR3 is TGTGCCAGCAGCGTAAGGGGGCTGAACACTGAAGCTTTCTTT.

The V gene is TRBV5-4, the J gene TRBJ1-2; D unclear. The length of the CDR3 is 15 residues. The V gene lost 4 bases and the J gene lost 1 base, with 14 bases spanning the gap. Germline loops: CDR1 SGHNT, CDR2 YYREEE (reference sequence). CDR3 residues: CASSAGVGLNYGYTF. The CDR3 bases are TGTGCCAGCAGCGCGGGCGTAGGACTTAACTATGGCTACACCTTC.

The chain has TRBV18 and TRBJ2-1, with 9 bases identical to TRBD1. This CDR3 is 15 amino acids long. Germline V gene lookup returns CDR1 KGHSH and CDR2 LQKENI. The V segment lost 2 bases and the J segment 8 bases; nucleotides outside the gene matches: 7. The CDR3 DNA follows: TGTGCCAGCTCACCAGGGACAGGGTCTGGTGATGAGCAGTTCTTC. It codes for CASSPGTGSGDEQFF.

In its sample, this clone was seen a few times. The CDR3 here is CATREGGYTEAFF. The CDR3 DNA reads as TGTGCCACCCGGGAAGGAGGGTACACTGAAGCTTTCTTT. The J gene is TRBJ1-1, the V gene TRBV24-1; no clear D gene. The V end was cut by 9 bases, the J end by 3 bases, with 13 bases between. The CDR3 has 13 amino acids. CDR1 KGHDR and CDR2 SFDVKD come from the germline V gene.

The rearrangement uses TRBV11-2 and TRBJ2-2; 8 nucleotides agree with TRBD2. Germline CDR1 is SGHAT and CDR2 is FQNNGV. CDR3 length equals 17 residues. The V and J ends lost 5 bases and 7 bases, in that order; junction bases with no gene match: 15. This CDR3 is CASSLTPNGGANGELFF. The CDR3 DNA reads TGTGCCAGCAGCCTTACCCCAAACGGGGGGGCAAACGGGGAGCTGTTTTTT.

CDR3 region: CASSQPGDKAYEQYF. In DNA, the CDR3 is TGTGCCAGCAGTCAGCCAGGGGATAAGGCCTACGAGCAGTACTTC. The chain couples TRBV28 to TRBJ2-7; D might be TRBD1 (6 bases). Trimming removed 5 bases at V and 2 bases at J, with 16 bases between. This CDR3 spans 15 amino acids. CDR1 and CDR2 (germline): MDHEN, SYDVKM.

The chain joins TRBV5-1 to TRBJ2-1; possible D gene TRBD1, 6 bases. Germline lookup yields CDR1 SGHRS and CDR2 YFSETQ. Trimming removed 5 bases at V and 3 bases at J, with 15 bases between. The CDR3 is 15 amino acids. The CDR3 coding sequence is TGCGCCAGCAGTCTGGACGGACAGATCTACAATGAGCAGTTCTTC. Translation: CASSLDGQIYNEQFF.

The chain employs TRBV5-1 and TRBJ1-2; perhaps TRBD1 as D (6 bases). Trimming removed 5 bases at V and 0 bases at J, with 8 bases between. CDR1 is SGHRS, CDR2 YFSETQ, per germline. This CDR3 contains 13 residues. In DNA form, the CDR3 reads TGCGCCAGCAGTTACAGGGCTAACTATGGCTACACCTTC. The encoded protein is CASSYRANYGYTF. The whole variable domain, remainder taken from reference TRBV5-1 and TRBJ1-2, is KAGVTQTPRYLIKTRGQQVTLSCSPISGHRSVSWYQQTPGQGLQFLFEYFSETQRNKGNFPGRFSGRQFSNSRSEMNVSTLELGDSALYLCASSYRANYGYTFGSGTRLTVV.

The V gene is TRBV5-6, the J gene TRBJ2-7, with D possibly TRBD2 on 6 matching bases. The length of the CDR3 is 14 residues. The V and J ends lost 4 bases and 6 bases respectively, with 17 bases between them. CDR1 is SGHDT and CDR2 is YYEEEE in the germline V gene. CDR3 nucleotides: TGTGCCAGCAGCGCCGACCTAGGCGGGGCCGAGCAGTACTTC. Translated: CASSADLGGAEQYF.

The CDR3 coding sequence is TGTGCCAGCAGTCTTTATTGGGCAGAAACGAACACCGGGGAGCTGTTTTTT. Translating gives CASSLYWAETNTGELFF. This chain links TRBV6-6 with TRBJ2-2; unclear D gene. With 5 bases removed from V and 0 bases from J, the gap between germline ends came to 16 bases. The germline V gene encodes CDR1 MNHNY and CDR2 SVGAGI (reference sequence). This CDR3 contains 17 residues.

This clone was found a few times. This chain connects TRBV19 to TRBJ1-1; D gene uncertain. The germline V and J ends were trimmed by 3 bases and 1 base, with 12 bases remaining between them. CDR3 size: 15 residues. The germline V gene encodes CDR1 LNHDA and CDR2 SQIVND (reference sequence). The CDR3 sequence is CASSISLSANTEAFF. For the CDR3, the DNA is TGTGCCAGTAGTATCTCTCTATCCGCGAACACTGAAGCTTTCTTT.

The chain couples TRBV6-1 to TRBJ2-7; 7 bases line up with TRBD1. Germline values: CDR1 MNHNS, CDR2 SASEGT. J was trimmed by 6 bases and V by 5 bases; bases with no gene match: 7. The CDR3 totals 13 residues. The CDR3 sequence: CASSLGTVLEQYF. The CDR3 coding sequence is TGTGCCAGCAGTTTAGGGACAGTTCTCGAGCAGTACTTC.